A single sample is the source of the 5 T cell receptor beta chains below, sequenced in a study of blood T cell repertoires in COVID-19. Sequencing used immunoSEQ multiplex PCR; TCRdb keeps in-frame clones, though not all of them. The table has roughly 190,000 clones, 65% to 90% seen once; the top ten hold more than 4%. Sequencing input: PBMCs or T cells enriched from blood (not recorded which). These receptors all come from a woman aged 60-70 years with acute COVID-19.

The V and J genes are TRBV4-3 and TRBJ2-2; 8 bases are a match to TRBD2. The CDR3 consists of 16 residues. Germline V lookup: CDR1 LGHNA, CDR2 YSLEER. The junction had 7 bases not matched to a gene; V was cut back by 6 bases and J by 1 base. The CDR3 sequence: CASSSSRGGNTGELFF. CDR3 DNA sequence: TGCGCCAGCAGTTCCTCTCGGGGGGGGAACACCGGGGAGCTGTTTTTT.

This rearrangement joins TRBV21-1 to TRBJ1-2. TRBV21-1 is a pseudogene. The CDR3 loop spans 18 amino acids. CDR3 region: CASSTTRGEGRTNYGYTF. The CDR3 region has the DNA TGTGCCAGCAGCACCACTCGAGGGGAGGGACGAACTAACTATGGCTACACCTTC.

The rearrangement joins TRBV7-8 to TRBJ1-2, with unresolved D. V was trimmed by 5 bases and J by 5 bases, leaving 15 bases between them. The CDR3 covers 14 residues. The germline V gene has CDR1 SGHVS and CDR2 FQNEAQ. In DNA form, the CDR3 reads TGTGCCAGCAGCGCGGAGACCCTCCCGTATGGCTACACCTTC. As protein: CASSAETLPYGYTF.

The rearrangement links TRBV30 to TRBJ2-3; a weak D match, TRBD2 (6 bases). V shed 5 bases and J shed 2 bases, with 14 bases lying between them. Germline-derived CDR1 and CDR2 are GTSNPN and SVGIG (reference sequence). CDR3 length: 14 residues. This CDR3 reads CAWETRGNTDTQYF. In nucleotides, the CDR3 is TGTGCCTGGGAAACCCGGGGGAACACAGATACGCAGTATTTT.

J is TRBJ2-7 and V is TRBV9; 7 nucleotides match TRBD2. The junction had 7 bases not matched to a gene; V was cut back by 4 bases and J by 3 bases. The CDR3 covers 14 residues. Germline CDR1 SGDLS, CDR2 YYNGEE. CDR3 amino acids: CASSPGASGYEQYF. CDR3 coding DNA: TGTGCCAGCAGCCCCGGTGCTAGCGGCTACGAGCAGTACTTC.